This TCR beta chain was profiled in a study of blood T cell repertoires in COVID-19. The V segment lost 3 bases and the J segment 0 bases; nucleotides outside the gene matches: 7. The CDR3 covers 17 residues. CDR1 LGHNA and CDR2 YNFKEQ come from the germline V gene. This study enrolled people aged about 18 to 100 from around 26 US geographic areas. Participants' own reports of clinical history determined their cohort assignment. Cohort 3 donors were reported recovered after two negative PCRs, clearance, or symptom resolution. Per the study methods: Reference gene primer amplification in the assay estimated nucleated cell counts. Sequencing was performed with immunoSEQ multiplex PCR; in TCRdb, only in-frame clones are kept and a portion is missing. The DNA was the basis for D and trimming; V, J and clone size are from that table. The sample has 150,000 to 200,000 clones, around 89% seen once.

J is TRBJ1-3 and V is TRBV4-2; 8 bases agree with TRBD1. The source material was PBMCs or T cells enriched from blood (not recorded which). This TCR was recovered from a woman between 18 and 29 years old who had recovered from COVID-19. The CDR3 region has the DNA TGTGCCAGCAGCCAGCCTGGACAGGGAGGCTCTGGAAACACCATATATTTT. Its translation is CASSQPGQGGSGNTIYF.